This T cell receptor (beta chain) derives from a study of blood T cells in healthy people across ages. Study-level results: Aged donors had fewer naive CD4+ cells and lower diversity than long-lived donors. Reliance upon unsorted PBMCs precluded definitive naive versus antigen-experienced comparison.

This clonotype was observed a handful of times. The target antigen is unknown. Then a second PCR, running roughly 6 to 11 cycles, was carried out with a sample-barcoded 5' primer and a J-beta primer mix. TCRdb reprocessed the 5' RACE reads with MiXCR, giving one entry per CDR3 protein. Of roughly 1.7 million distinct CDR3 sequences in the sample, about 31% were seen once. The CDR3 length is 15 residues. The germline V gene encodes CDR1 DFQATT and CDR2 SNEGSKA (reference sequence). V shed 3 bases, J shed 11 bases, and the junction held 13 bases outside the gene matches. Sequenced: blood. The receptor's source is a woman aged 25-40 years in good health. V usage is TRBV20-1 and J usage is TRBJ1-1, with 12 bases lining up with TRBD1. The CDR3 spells CSARLGTGGTRGAFF. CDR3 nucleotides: TGCAGTGCTAGGTTGGGGACAGGGGGCACGAGGGGGGCTTTCTTT.